This TCR beta chain was recorded in a study of identical twins. General study points: Beta out-of-frame twin sharing showed a weaker excess. A lower insertion count was a feature of abundant cord blood beta clonotypes, with no such feature in memory repertoires. For monozygotic twins, models underestimated out-of-frame TCR alpha sharing.

This CDR3 comprises 16 residues. Germline loops: CDR1 SGHVS, CDR2 FQNEAQ. Trimming took off 0 bases at V and 6 bases at J, with 14 bases between the two ends. TCRdb reprocessed the 5' RACE reads with MiXCR, giving one entry per CDR3 protein. The table shows some 320,000 distinct CDR3 sequences, with 9% to 15% occurring only once. This clonotype was recorded a few times. Its antigen remains unidentified. This same sample was also taken into another study, of yellow fever vaccine responses in identical twins. That work states: On the reported evidence, twins' vaccine T cell responses seemed partly convergent and partly personalized.

The chain is built from TRBV7-8 and TRBJ2-2; D may be TRBD2 (7 bases). Sequencing was performed on CD8+ T cells sorted from blood. This sequence originates from a woman younger than 30 in good health. CDR3 sequence (DNA): TGTGCCAGCAGCTTAGCTATAGGGGAGGGGGCCGGGGAGCTGTTTTTT. It translates to CASSLAIGEGAGELFF. Complete variable domain (other parts from reference TRBV7-8 and TRBJ2-2): GAGVSQSPRYKVAKRGQDVALRCDPISGHVSLFWYQQALGQGPEFLTYFQNEAQLDKSGLPSDRFFAERPEGSVSTLKIQRTQQEDSAVYLCASSLAIGEGAGELFFGEGSRLTVL.